The 29 T cell receptor beta chains in this list originate from one sample, sequenced in a study of blood T cell repertoires in COVID-19. Clones were sequenced by immunoSEQ multiplex PCR, and TCRdb holds only the in-frame ones, with some missing. The sample includes about 99,000 clones, roughly 90% of them seen just once. The material sequenced was peripheral blood. All receptors come from an older woman with acute or convalescent COVID-19.

The chain combines TRBV5-1 with TRBJ2-1, with TRBD1 matching over 8 bases. After removal of 6 bases from V and 7 bases from J, the junction contained 9 bases not matched to a gene. The germline V gene encodes CDR1 SGHRS and CDR2 YFSETQ. The CDR3 is made up of 14 amino acids. The CDR3 is CASTDQGASNEQFF. In nucleotides, the CDR3 is TGCGCCAGCACGGATCAGGGGGCTTCGAATGAGCAGTTCTTC.

This clone has a single count. The chain carries TRBV27 and TRBJ2-3; a possible D gene is TRBD1 (6 bases). This CDR3 region has 16 residues. V dropped 2 bases and J dropped 0 bases, with 12 bases sitting between them. CDR1 and CDR2 (germline): MNHEY, SMNVEV (reference sequence). CDR3 residues: CASSLVGGTSTDTQYF. The CDR3 bases are TGTGCCAGCAGTTTAGTAGGGGGTACTAGCACAGATACGCAGTATTTT.

About this clone itself: Additional DNA sequences in this sample encode the identical CDR3. The chain uses TRBV10-2 and TRBJ2-3; D gene ambiguous. V shed 0 bases and J shed 0 bases, with 7 bases lying between them. Germline CDR1 reads WSHSY; CDR2 reads SAAADI. The CDR3 loop spans 15 amino acids. The CDR3 sequence: CASSESPTSTDTQYF. Here the CDR3 DNA reads TGCGCCAGCAGTGAGTCACCGACTAGCACAGATACGCAGTATTTT.

This clone was observed once. The rearrangement uses TRBV11-2 and TRBJ2-5, with TRBD2 identical over 10 bases. V lost 3 bases and J lost 4; bases outside the gene matches: 2. This CDR3 contains 14 residues. The germline gives CDR1 SGHAT, CDR2 FQNNGV. The CDR3 region is CASSFLAGAETQYF. The CDR3 nucleotides read TGTGCCAGCAGCTTTCTAGCGGGAGCAGAGACCCAGTACTTC.

This chain uses TRBV9 with TRBJ1-4, with D unresolved. The V and J ends lost 1 base and 4 bases respectively, with 8 bases between them. The germline CDR1 and CDR2 sequences are SGDLS and YYNGEE. The CDR3 runs 14 residues. The CDR3 is CASSVSGNNEKLFF. The CDR3 coding sequence is TGTGCCAGCAGCGTATCGGGGAATAATGAAAAACTGTTTTTT.

V usage is TRBV4-2 and J usage is TRBJ2-1, with 7 bases that match TRBD2. The CDR3 has 16 residues. Germline loops: CDR1 LGHNA, CDR2 YNFKEQ. V was pared by 1 base and J by 4 bases, with 7 bases of the junction left unmatched. CDR3 region: CASSQAGGSRYNEQFF. As DNA, the CDR3 is TGTGCCAGCAGCCAAGCTGGCGGGAGTCGTTACAATGAGCAGTTCTTC.

This clone was seen a single time. The chain is built from TRBV9 and TRBJ2-2; a weak D match, TRBD1 (5 bases). CDR3 size: 15 residues. Germline lookup yields CDR1 SGDLS and CDR2 YYNGEE. Trimming removed 3 bases at V and 5 bases at J, with 14 bases between. CDR3 protein: CASSEASRATGELFF. As DNA, the CDR3 is TGTGCCAGCAGCGAGGCGAGCAGGGCGACCGGGGAGCTGTTTTTT.

V is TRBV13 and J is TRBJ1-6, with D maybe TRBD1 (5 bases). Per germline, CDR1 PRHDT and CDR2 FYEKMQ (reference sequence). Deletions cut 3 bases from V and 4 bases from J, with 10 bases between. The length of the CDR3 is 15 residues. The CDR3 bases are TGTGCCAGCAGCTTGGGGGAGGAATATAATTCACCCCTCCACTTT. It yields the protein CASSLGEEYNSPLHF.

The chain uses TRBV15 and TRBJ2-1, with D maybe TRBD2 (6 bases). The V gene's germline CDR1 is LNHNV and CDR2 YYDKDF (reference sequence). This CDR3 is built from 13 residues. Trimming stripped 3 bases from V and 8 bases from J, with 11 bases between. The CDR3 region is CATSRPPGDEQFF. CDR3 bases: TGTGCCACCAGCAGGCCGCCGGGGGATGAGCAGTTCTTC.

The V call is TRBV5-5, the J call TRBJ2-5; 9 bases are shared with TRBD2. Germline CDR1 reads SGHKS; CDR2 reads YYEKEE (reference sequence). With 3 bases clipped from V and 4 bases from J, the junction kept 4 bases outside the gene matches. CDR3 size: 14 residues. The DNA of the CDR3 is TGTGCCAGCAGCTCCACAGCGGGAGGAGAGACCCAGTACTTC. It yields the protein CASSSTAGGETQYF.

The CDR3 here is CASSQERTGYNSPLHF. The CDR3 DNA sequence: TGTGCCAGCTCACAGGAACGGACAGGATATAATTCACCCCTCCACTTT. V gene TRBV18 combines with J gene TRBJ1-6, with TRBD1 identical over 7 bases. CDR3 length: 16 residues. The V and J ends lost 4 bases and 4 bases, in that order; junction bases with no gene match: 7. The germline gives CDR1 KGHSH, CDR2 LQKENI.

This chain connects TRBV28 to TRBJ1-1; D perhaps matches TRBD1 (6 bases). CDR3 size: 15 residues. Trimming removed 6 bases from V and 1 base from J, with 15 bases in between. Germline CDR1 and CDR2: MDHEN and SYDVKM. The CDR3 sequence is CASSRAGGPNTEAFF. The CDR3 bases are TGTGCCAGCAGCCGAGCGGGGGGGCCGAACACTGAAGCTTTCTTT.

This clone appeared a few times. The chain joins TRBV6-1 to TRBJ2-2, with TRBD2 matching 9 bases. The trim removed 0 bases at V and 4 bases at J, leaving 9 bases unmatched. Germline assignment: CDR1 MNHNS and CDR2 SASEGT. This CDR3 has 18 residues. The CDR3, as DNA: TGTGCCAGCAGTGAAGCGCTTCTGGCGGGAGGGTTCACCGGGGAGCTGTTTTTT. This gives the protein CASSEALLAGGFTGELFF.

This clone showed up just once. This chain joins TRBV6-6 and TRBJ1-1; D call uncertain. V lost 0 bases to trimming and J lost 0 bases, with 11 bases between them. CDR3 length equals 16 residues. The germline gives CDR1 MNHNY, CDR2 SVGAGI (reference sequence). CDR3: CASSYSMGRMNTEAFF. The CDR3 DNA follows: TGTGCCAGCAGTTACTCGATGGGCAGGATGAACACTGAAGCTTTCTTT.

V is TRBV19 and J is TRBJ2-1, with D possibly matching TRBD2 (6 bases). Germline CDR1 is LNHDA and CDR2 is SQIVND (reference sequence). V was pared by 6 bases and J by 0 bases, with 9 bases between. The CDR3 covers 14 residues. CDR3 DNA: TGTGCCAGTAGGGAGGGAGGCTCCTACAATGAGCAGTTCTTC. It is translated as CASREGGSYNEQFF.

This chain connects TRBV5-4 to TRBJ1-2; TRBD1 agrees at 9 bases. Germline CDR1 is SGHNT and CDR2 is YYREEE (reference sequence). This CDR3 has 14 amino acids. V trimming: 4 bases; J trimming: 8 bases; junction bases outside the gene matches: 9. CDR3 in amino acids: CASSAVQGAGGYTF. The CDR3 DNA reads as TGTGCCAGCAGCGCAGTACAGGGGGCAGGCGGCTACACCTTC.

The rearrangement uses TRBV6-2 or TRBV6-3 and TRBJ1-6; D call uncertain. Looked up from germline, CDR1 is MNHEY and CDR2 is SVGEGT. Trimming took 6 bases from V and 10 from J, leaving 16 bases between them. CDR3 length equals 14 residues. The CDR3 here is CASSPGGNGSPLHF. For the CDR3, the DNA is TGTGCCAGCAGCCCGGGAGGGAATGGCTCACCCCTCCACTTT.

The gene calls are TRBV27 and TRBJ2-1; TRBD1 matches at 11 bases. This CDR3 region has 18 residues. The germline CDR1 and CDR2 sequences are MNHEY and SMNVEV (reference sequence). The ends lost 4 bases at V and 12 bases at J; junction bases unmatched: 20. The CDR3 loop reads CASSYLLIQGQGVLWQFF. CDR3 coding DNA: TGTGCCAGCAGTTACCTCCTAATACAGGGACAGGGGGTCCTCTGGCAGTTCTTC.

The gene calls are TRBV6-5 and TRBJ1-1; the D is unclear. Trimming took 6 bases from V and 5 from J, leaving 7 bases between them. CDR1 is MNHEY and CDR2 is SVGAGI in the germline V gene. The CDR3 is 11 amino acids. For the CDR3, the DNA is TGTGCCAGCAGGAGGATGACTGAAGCTTTCTTT. Its translation: CASRRMTEAFF.

CDR3 in amino acids: CASSPRTGGERGYTF. In DNA form, the CDR3 reads TGTGCCAGCTCACCGAGGACAGGGGGCGAAAGAGGCTACACCTTC. This chain connects TRBV18 to TRBJ1-2; 11 bases agree with TRBD1. Trimming took 3 bases from V and 8 from J; bases not matched to a gene: 8. The germline gives CDR1 KGHSH, CDR2 LQKENI. The CDR3 consists of 15 residues.

This chain joins TRBV7-8 and TRBJ2-1; 11 bases map to TRBD2. CDR3 length: 18 amino acids. Trimming cost V 3 bases and J 4 bases; bases outside gene matches: 11. The germline V gene has CDR1 SGHVS and CDR2 FQNEAQ. CDR3 protein: CASSFDTGTSGLYNEQFF. The DNA for the CDR3 is TGTGCCAGCAGCTTTGACACCGGGACTAGCGGACTATACAATGAGCAGTTCTTC.

The CDR3 sequence is CATSDFRPGQGISTDTQYF. The DNA of the CDR3 is TGTGCCACCAGTGATTTTCGCCCTGGACAGGGGATTTCCACAGATACGCAGTATTTT. V and J are TRBV24-1 and TRBJ2-3; 9 positions match TRBD1. The CDR3 has 19 amino acids. The V and J ends lost 1 base and 2 bases, in that order; junction bases with no gene match: 12. In germline, CDR1 is KGHDR, CDR2 SFDVKD.

The chain carries TRBV9 and TRBJ2-1, with 9 bases aligning to TRBD2. Per the germline V gene, CDR1 is SGDLS and CDR2 is YYNGEE. The CDR3 contains 15 residues. Losses at the gene ends were 6 bases for V and 0 bases for J; bases not matched to a gene: 4. As DNA, the CDR3 is TGTGCCAGCACTGCGGGAGGGGGCTCCTACAATGAGCAGTTCTTC. It yields the protein CASTAGGGSYNEQFF. The full variable domain, its missing parts supplied by reference TRBV9 and TRBJ2-1, is DSGVTQTPKHLITATGQRVTLRCSPRSGDLSVYWYQQSLDQGLQFLIQYYNGEERAKGNILERFSAQQFPDLHSELNLSSLELGDSALYFCASTAGGGSYNEQFFGPGTRLTVL.

The V and J genes are TRBV7-9 and TRBJ1-6; 8 nucleotides match TRBD1. Trimming at V came to 5 bases and at J to 9 bases, leaving 6 bases not matched to a gene. CDR3 length: 14 amino acids. Germline loops: CDR1 SEHNR, CDR2 FQNEAQ (reference sequence). The CDR3 sequence: CASSQDRDSSPLHF. The CDR3 nucleotides are TGTGCCAGCAGCCAGGACAGGGATAGTTCACCCCTCCACTTT.

J is TRBJ1-1 and V is TRBV28, with 8 bases aligning to TRBD1. The length of the CDR3 is 14 residues. With V trimmed by 3 bases and J by 4 bases, 4 bases remained unmatched. Germline CDR1 and CDR2: MDHEN and SYDVKM. CDR3 DNA: TGTGCCAGCAGTTTCCGTGGACAGGGCACTGAAGCTTTCTTT. Translating it yields CASSFRGQGTEAFF.

CDR3 in DNA: TGTGCCAGCAGCTTGGGGGGCCACAGCAGGGGAGGGAGTGAAGCTTTCTTT. Protein sequence: CASSLGGHSRGGSEAFF. V is TRBV5-7 and J is TRBJ1-1; D perhaps matches TRBD1 (6 bases). TRBV5-7 carries the ORF label, with uncertain function. Trimming removed 0 bases from V and 7 bases from J, with 22 bases in between. This CDR3 region has 17 residues.

The V gene is TRBV28, the J gene TRBJ1-1; 8 positions agree with TRBD1. In germline, CDR1 is MDHEN, CDR2 SYDVKM. V lost 2 bases and J lost 4; bases outside the gene matches: 9. The CDR3 is made up of 16 amino acids. CDR3 sequence reads: CASSLRPGGRTTEAFF. For the CDR3, the DNA is TGTGCCAGCAGTTTACGTCCAGGGGGCAGGACCACTGAAGCTTTCTTT.

This clone has a handful of counts. This chain links TRBV6-2 or TRBV6-3 with TRBJ2-7; 10 bases match TRBD2. Looked up from germline, CDR1 is MNHEY and CDR2 is SVGEGT. V lost 4 bases to trimming and J lost 3 bases; unmatched junction nucleotides: 9. This CDR3 comprises 16 residues. CDR3 bases: TGTGCCAGCAGTTCCGCTGGACTAGCGGAGGGCTACGAGCAGTACGTC. Translating it yields CASSSAGLAEGYEQYV.

The J gene is TRBJ1-3, the V gene TRBV6-5; possible D gene TRBD1, 5 bases. The V gene's germline CDR1 is MNHEY and CDR2 SVGAGI. Trimming removed 10 bases from V and 0 bases from J, with 16 bases in between. This CDR3 contains 15 residues. The CDR3 DNA is TGTGCCACCTGGACAAGAACGAACTCTGGAAACACCATATATTTT. Translating gives CATWTRTNSGNTIYF.